This T cell receptor beta chain was identified during a study of T cells in Graves' hyperthyroidism and ophthalmopathy. There were TCR beta CDR3 regions amplified from RNA transcripts. Carried out on the TCR CDR3, a first-round RT-PCR used the HTBI primer set. TCRdb ran MiXCR on the multiplex PCR reads and lists one entry per CDR3 protein. Of 350,000 or so distinct CDR3 sequences listed, 20% to 25% were seen once; the top ten hold less than 65%. To note about this clonotype: Its target is unknown.

If no ophthalmopathy progression occurred within 18 months, Graves' hyperthyroidism was stable. Disease duration under 2 months; hyperthyroidism patients were aged 18 to 65. Points from the study as a whole: With a median lead of about 6.9 months before onset, the model predicted ophthalmopathy. Through a model of 13 V-J features, ophthalmopathy was separated from stable hyperthyroidism.

The sample was blood. This TCR came from a woman in her 50s with Graves' hyperthyroidism.

The CDR3 coding sequence is TGTGCCATCTCGGGGACGGGATCCACCTACGAGCAGTACTTC. It yields the protein CAISGTGSTYEQYF. This rearrangement joins TRBV10-3 to TRBJ2-7; either TRBD1 or TRBD2 may fit D (5 bases each). Trimming pared 8 bases from V and 2 bases from J, leaving 16 bases between. Germline V lookup: CDR1 ENHRY, CDR2 SYGVKD. This CDR3 has 14 amino acids.